This T cell receptor beta chain was sequenced for a study of cytomegalovirus exposure and HLA in healthy donors. The PCR used 60 Vbeta and 13 Jbeta primers. How the authors handled the data: A later analysis counted about 80 million unique TCR beta chains, around 10 million shared. Assay: immunoSEQ multiplex PCR; the TCRdb copy retains only in-frame clones and omits some. V, J and clone size are those of that table, while D and trimming were read from the DNA. Seen here are some 160,000 clones, 86% observed once, and the top ten hold roughly 2%. Study conclusions and caveats: Most of the TCR beta V segments (in an earlier analysis) were productive either about 90% or about 30% of the time. The authors judged a highly shared variant cluster likely a sequencing artifact.

About this clone: Its antigen is as yet unknown.

In germline, CDR1 is LGHNA, CDR2 YNFKEQ. This CDR3 has 19 residues. Trimming took 0 bases from V and 3 from J; bases not matched to a gene: 10. The source of this sequence is a woman under 30 in good health and CMV-seronegative. J is TRBJ2-1 and V is TRBV4-2, with 11 bases identical to TRBD2. The sample was PBMCs. CDR3 DNA: TGTGCCAGCAGCCAAGATCCCTATTCGACTAGCGGGATCTACAATGAGCAGTTCTTC. Protein sequence: CASSQDPYSTSGIYNEQFF.